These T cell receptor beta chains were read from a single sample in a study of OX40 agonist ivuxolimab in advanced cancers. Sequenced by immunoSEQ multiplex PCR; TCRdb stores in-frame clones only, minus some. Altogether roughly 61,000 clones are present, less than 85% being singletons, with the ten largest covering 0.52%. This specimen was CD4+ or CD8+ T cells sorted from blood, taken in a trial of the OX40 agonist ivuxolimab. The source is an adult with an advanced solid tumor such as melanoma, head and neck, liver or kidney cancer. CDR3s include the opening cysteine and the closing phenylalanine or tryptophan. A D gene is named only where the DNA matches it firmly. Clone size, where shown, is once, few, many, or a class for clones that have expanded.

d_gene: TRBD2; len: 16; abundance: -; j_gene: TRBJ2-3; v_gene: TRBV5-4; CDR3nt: TGTGCCAGCAGCGAACCAGCGGGAGGGGTCACAGATACGCAGTATTTT; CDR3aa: CASSEPAGGVTDTQYF
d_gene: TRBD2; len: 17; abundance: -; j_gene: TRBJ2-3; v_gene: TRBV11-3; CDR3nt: TGTGCCAGCAGCAGAGGACTAGCGAACATCCCGGAAGATACGCAGTATTTT; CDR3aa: CASSRGLANIPEDTQYF
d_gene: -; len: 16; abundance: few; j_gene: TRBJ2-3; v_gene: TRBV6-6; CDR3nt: TGTGCCAGCGTAATAAGCCCGCAGCAGTTAACAGATACGCAGTATTTT; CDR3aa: CASVISPQQLTDTQYF
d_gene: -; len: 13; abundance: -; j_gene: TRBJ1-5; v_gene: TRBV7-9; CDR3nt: TGTGCCAGCAGCTTAGGCCCTGGTCAGCCCCAGCATTTT; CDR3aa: CASSLGPGQPQHF
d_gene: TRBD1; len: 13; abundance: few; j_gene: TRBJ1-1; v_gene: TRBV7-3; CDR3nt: TGTGCCAGCAGCCAAGACAGGGAGACTGAAGCTTTCTTT; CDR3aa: CASSQDRETEAFF
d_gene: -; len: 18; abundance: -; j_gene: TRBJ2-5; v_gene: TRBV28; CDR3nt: TGTGCCAGCAGTTCCCGCTCCCGTTGGGGGCAGGACCAAGAGACCCAGTACTTC; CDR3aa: CASSSRSRWGQDQETQYF
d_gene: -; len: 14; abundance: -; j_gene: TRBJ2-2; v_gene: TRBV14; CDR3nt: TGTGCCAGCAGCCAAGGGAGGGGTTCCGGGGAGCTGTTTTTT; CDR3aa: CASSQGRGSGELFF
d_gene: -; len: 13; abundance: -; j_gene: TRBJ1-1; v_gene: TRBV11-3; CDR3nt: TGTGCCAGCAGCTTAAATGGGGACACTGAAGCTTTCTTT; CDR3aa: CASSLNGDTEAFF
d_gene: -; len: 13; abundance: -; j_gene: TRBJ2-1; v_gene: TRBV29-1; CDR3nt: TGCAGCGTTGACGCCAGCGCGTATAGCGAGCAGTTCTTC; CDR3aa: CSVDASAYSEQFF
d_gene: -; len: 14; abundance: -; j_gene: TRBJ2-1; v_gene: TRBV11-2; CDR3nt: TGTGCCAGCAGCTTTAGAGGGAACTACAATGAGCAGTTCTTC; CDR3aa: CASSFRGNYNEQFF
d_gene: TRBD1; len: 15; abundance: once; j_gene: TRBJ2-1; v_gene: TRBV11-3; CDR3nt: TGTGCCAGCAGCCGCGGGACAGGAGCCTACAATGAGCAGTTCTTC; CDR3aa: CASSRGTGAYNEQFF
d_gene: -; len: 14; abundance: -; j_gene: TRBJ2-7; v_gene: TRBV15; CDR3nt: TGTGCCACCAGCGCCCGGGCCCTAACCCTCGAGCAGTACTTC; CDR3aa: CATSARALTLEQYF
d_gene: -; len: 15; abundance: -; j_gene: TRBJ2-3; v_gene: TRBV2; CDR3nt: TGTGCCAGCAGTCCAGACACCTCCCGCACAGATACGCAGTATTTT; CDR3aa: CASSPDTSRTDTQYF
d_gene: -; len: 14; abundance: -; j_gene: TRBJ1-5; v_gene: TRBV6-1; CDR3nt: TGTGCCAGCAGTGACCGAGGGGGCAATCAGCCCCAGCATTTT; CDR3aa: CASSDRGGNQPQHF
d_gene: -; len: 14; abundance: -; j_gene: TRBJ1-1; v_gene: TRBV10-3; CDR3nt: TGTGCCATCAGTGCCGACCCGGGGGGCACTGAAGCCTTCTTT; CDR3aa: CAISADPGGTEAFF
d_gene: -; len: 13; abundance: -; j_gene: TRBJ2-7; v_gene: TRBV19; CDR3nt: TGTGCCACCCGGCGGGGCGGGACCTACGAGCAGTACTTC; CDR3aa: CATRRGGTYEQYF
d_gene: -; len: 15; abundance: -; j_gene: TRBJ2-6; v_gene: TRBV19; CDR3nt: TGTGCCAGTAGTATCCTAGCCTCTGGGGCCAACGTCCTGACTTTC; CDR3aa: CASSILASGANVLTF